This T cell receptor (beta chain) comes out of a study of cytomegalovirus exposure and HLA in healthy donors. The germline V gene has CDR1 MNHEY and CDR2 SMNVEV (reference sequence). With 0 bases removed from V and 4 bases from J, the gap between germline ends came to 13 bases. There are 16 residues in the CDR3. TCRdb keeps only in-frame clones here, not all; method: immunoSEQ multiplex PCR. The table lists 200,000 to 250,000 clones, 75% to 90% of them singletons, with more than 12% in the top ten. This chain uses TRBV27 with TRBJ2-1; D unclear. This TCR derives from a woman in her 30s in good health and CMV-seropositive. Source material: PBMCs. CDR3 protein: CASSLSVTETYNEQFF. CDR3 nucleotide sequence: TGTGCCAGCAGTTTATCGGTAACAGAAACGTACAATGAGCAGTTCTTC.